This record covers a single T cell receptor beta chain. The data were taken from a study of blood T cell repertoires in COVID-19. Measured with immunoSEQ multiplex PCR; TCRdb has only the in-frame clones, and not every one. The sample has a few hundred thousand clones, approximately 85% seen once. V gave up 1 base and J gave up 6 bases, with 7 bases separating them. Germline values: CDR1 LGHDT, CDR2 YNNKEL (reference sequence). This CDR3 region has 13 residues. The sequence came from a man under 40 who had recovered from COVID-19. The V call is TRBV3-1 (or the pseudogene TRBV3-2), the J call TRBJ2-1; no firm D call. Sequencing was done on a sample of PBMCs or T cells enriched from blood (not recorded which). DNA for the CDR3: TGTGCCAGCAGCCAAGTGTCCAGCAATGAGCAGTTCTTC. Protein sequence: CASSQVSSNEQFF.